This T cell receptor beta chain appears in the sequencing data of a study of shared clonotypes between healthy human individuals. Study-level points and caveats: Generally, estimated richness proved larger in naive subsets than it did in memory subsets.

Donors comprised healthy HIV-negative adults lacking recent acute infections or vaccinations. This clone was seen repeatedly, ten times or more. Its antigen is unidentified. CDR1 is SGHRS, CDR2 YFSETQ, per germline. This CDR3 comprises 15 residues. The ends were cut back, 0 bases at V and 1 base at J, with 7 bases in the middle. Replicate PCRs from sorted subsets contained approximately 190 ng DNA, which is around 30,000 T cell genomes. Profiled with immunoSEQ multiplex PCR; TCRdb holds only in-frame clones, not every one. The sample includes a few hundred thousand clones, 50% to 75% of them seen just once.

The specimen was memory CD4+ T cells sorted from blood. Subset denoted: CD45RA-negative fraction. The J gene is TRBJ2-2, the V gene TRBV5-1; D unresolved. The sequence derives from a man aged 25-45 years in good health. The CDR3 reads CASSLAGGNTGELFF. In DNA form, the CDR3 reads TGCGCCAGCAGCTTGGCGGGTGGGAACACCGGGGAGCTGTTTTTT.